The clone carrying this T cell receptor beta chain came up a few times. Its antigen is currently unknown. TCRdb called the 5' RACE reads again in MiXCR, with one record for every CDR3 protein. The table lists approximately 600,000 distinct CDR3 sequences, more than 9% of them singletons. The J segment lost 4 bases and the V segment lost 5 bases, leaving 10 bases of the junction unmatched. This CDR3 comprises 15 residues. Germline values: CDR1 SEHNR, CDR2 FQNEAQ (reference sequence). The data were taken from a study of identical twins. Study-wide points: Surplus twin overlap in beta out-of-frame sequences was less pronounced. The study found that models underestimated out-of-frame TCR alpha sharing in monozygotic twins.

The data also belong to a second study, concerning yellow fever vaccine responses in identical twins.

This receptor was taken from a woman under 30 in good health. The chain employs TRBV7-9 and TRBJ1-1; 7 bases map to TRBD1. The sample taken for sequencing was PBMCs. CDR3 in DNA: TGTGCCAGCAGCCTAGTACAGGGGCTCATCACTGAAGCTTTCTTT. Its translation is CASSLVQGLITEAFF.